The following is a T cell receptor (beta chain) sequence with its context. The antigen remains undetermined. The data are from a study of T cell responses to AZD1222 COVID-19 vaccine. The study, taken as a whole, reports: Reportedly, close to half of spike-specific TCRs are directed against unmutated variant regions. The sample set comprised mostly white British donors with more females, and clonal diversity was possibly underestimated. The CD4 TCRs associated with vaccination extended across spike and predominated at 160-218 and 743-854. Repertoire sampling happened only post peak T cell response.

Sequencing was performed with immunoSEQ multiplex PCR; in TCRdb, only in-frame clones are kept and a portion is missing. The sample holds 100,000 to 130,000 clones, 75% to 90% seen once. The sequence came from an adult in good health. Source: peripheral blood, taken on day 0 of AZD1222 vaccination.

The CDR3 nucleotides are TGTGCCAGCAGCAATCCAGGGATCGAGATAGCTTTCTTT. As protein: CASSNPGIEIAFF. The chain links TRBV5-4 to TRBJ1-1; the D gene is possibly TRBD1 (5 bases). The V end lost 4 bases, the J end lost 10 bases, and 17 bases lay between the germline ends. This CDR3 has 13 amino acids. Germline lookup yields CDR1 SGHNT and CDR2 YYREEE (reference sequence).